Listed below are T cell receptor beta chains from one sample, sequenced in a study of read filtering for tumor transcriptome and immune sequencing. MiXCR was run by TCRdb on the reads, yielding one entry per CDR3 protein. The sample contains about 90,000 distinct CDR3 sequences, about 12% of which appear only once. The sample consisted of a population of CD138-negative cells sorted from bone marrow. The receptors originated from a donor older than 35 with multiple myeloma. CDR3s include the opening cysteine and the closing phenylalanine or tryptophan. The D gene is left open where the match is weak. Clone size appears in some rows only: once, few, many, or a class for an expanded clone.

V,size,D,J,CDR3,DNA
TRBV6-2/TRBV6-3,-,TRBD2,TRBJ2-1,CASSLLAGSYNEQSF,TGTGCCAGCAGTCTACTAGCGGGCTCCTACAATGAGCAGTCCTTC
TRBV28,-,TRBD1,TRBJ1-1,CTTLTGTGDRGEAFF,TGTACCACTTTAACCGGGACAGGGGATAGGGGTGAAGCTTTCTTT
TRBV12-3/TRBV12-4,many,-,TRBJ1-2,CASRPSTGRYGYTF,TGTGCCAGCAGACCCTCGACAGGTCGATATGGCTACACCTTC
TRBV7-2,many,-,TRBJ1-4,CASSGDLPGEKLFF,TGTGCCAGCAGCGGGGACCTTCCAGGAGAAAAACTGTTTTTT
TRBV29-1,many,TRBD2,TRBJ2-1,CSVAGLAGVAVDEQFF,TGCAGCGTTGCCGGACTAGCGGGAGTGGCTGTGGATGAGCAGTTCTTC
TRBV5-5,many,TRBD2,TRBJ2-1,CASSLGAGGSNEQFF,TGTGCCAGCAGCTTGGGAGCGGGAGGTAGTAATGAGCAGTTCTTC
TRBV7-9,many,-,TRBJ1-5,CASSADNQPQHF,TGTGCCAGCAGCGCCGATAATCAGCCCCAGCATTTT
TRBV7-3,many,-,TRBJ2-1,CASRLGVGPYNEQFF,TGTGCCAGCAGGTTAGGGGTCGGACCTTACAATGAGCAGTTCTTC
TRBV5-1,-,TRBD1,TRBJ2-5,CASSLRGTGQETQYF,TGCGCCAGCAGCTTGAGGGGGACAGGCCAAGAGACCCAGTACTTC
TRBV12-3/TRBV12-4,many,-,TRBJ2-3,CASSPVAGAADTQYF,TGTGCCAGCAGCCCCGTGGCAGGGGCAGCAGATACGCAGTATTTT
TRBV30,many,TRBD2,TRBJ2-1,CAWVAGGGDEQFF,TGTGCCTGGGTAGCGGGAGGAGGGGATGAGCAGTTCTTC
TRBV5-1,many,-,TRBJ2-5,CASSPMEETQYF,TGCGCCAGCAGCCCTATGGAAGAGACCCAGTACTTC
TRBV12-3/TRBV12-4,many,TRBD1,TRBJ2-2,CASSFWTGGSGELFF,TGTGCCAGCAGTTTTTGGACAGGGGGCAGCGGGGAGCTGTTTTTT
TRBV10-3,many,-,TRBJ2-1,CAIRAGESSYNEQFF,TGTGCCATCAGGGCAGGGGAAAGCTCCTACAATGAGCAGTTCTTC
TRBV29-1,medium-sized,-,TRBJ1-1,CSVAPENLNTEAFF,TGCAGCGTCGCACCAGAGAATCTGAACACTGAAGCTTTCTTT
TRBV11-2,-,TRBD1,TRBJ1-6,CASSPEGTGTNSPLHF,TGTGCCAGCAGCCCGGAGGGGACAGGGACGAATTCACCCCTCCACTTT
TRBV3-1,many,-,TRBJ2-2,CASSQIGANTGELFF,TGTGCCAGCAGTCAAATTGGGGCGAACACCGGGGAGCTGTTTTTT
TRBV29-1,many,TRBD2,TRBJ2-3,CSVEPSGHTDTQYF,TGCAGCGTTGAACCTAGCGGGCACACAGATACGCAGTATTTT
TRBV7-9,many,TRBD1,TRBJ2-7,CASSLLRTGSPLEQYF,TGTGCCAGCAGCTTATTACGGACAGGGTCTCCCCTGGAGCAGTACTTC
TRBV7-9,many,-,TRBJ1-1,CASSLMGGNTEAFF,TGTGCCAGCAGCTTAATGGGGGGGAACACTGAAGCTTTCTTT
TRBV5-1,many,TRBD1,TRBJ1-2,CASRARDSFDYGYTF,TGCGCCAGCAGGGCAAGGGACAGCTTCGACTATGGCTACACCTTC
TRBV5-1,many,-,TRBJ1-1,CASSFGEGTEAFF,TGCGCCAGCAGCTTCGGGGAGGGTACTGAAGCTTTCTTT
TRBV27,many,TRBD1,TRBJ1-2,CASSLEGQGAGYTF,TGTGCCAGCAGTTTAGAGGGACAGGGGGCTGGCTACACCTTC
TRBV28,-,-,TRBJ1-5,CASSLTGPVWPQHF,TGTGCCAGCAGCTTGACAGGCCCCGTTTGGCCCCAGCATTTT
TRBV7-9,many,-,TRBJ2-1,CASNTGNPYNEQFF,TGTGCCAGCAACACAGGGAATCCCTACAATGAGCAGTTCTTC
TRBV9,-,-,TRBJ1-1,CASSGRFDTEAFF,TGTGCCAGCAGCGGCAGGTTCGACACTGAAGCTTTCTTT
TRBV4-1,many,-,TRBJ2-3,CASSQESTDTQYF,TGCGCCAGCAGCCAAGAGAGCACAGATACGCAGTATTTT
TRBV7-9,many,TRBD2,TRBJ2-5,CASSLARRLAGGETQYF,TGTGCCAGCAGCTTAGCCAGACGACTAGCGGGAGGGGAGACCCAGTACTTC
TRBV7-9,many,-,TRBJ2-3,CASSLDRTTDTQYF,TGTGCCAGCAGCTTAGACAGAACCACAGATACGCAGTATTTT
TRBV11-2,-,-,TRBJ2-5,CASRPGRAGGDLIGETQYF,TGTGCCAGCAGACCCGGTAGGGCGGGCGGAGATTTAATAGGAGAGACCCAGTACTTC
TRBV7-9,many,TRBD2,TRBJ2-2,CASSSTSGSLSGELFF,TGTGCCAGCAGCTCGACTAGCGGGAGTTTATCCGGGGAGCTGTTTTTT
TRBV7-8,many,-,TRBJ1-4,CASSPLGRNNEKLFF,TGTGCCAGCAGCCCCCTGGGCCGTAATAATGAAAAACTGTTTTTT
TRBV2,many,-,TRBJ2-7,CASSQGWPYEQYF,TGTGCCAGCAGTCAGGGATGGCCCTACGAGCAGTACTTC
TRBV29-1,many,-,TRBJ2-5,CSGAHSQETQYF,TGCAGCGGTGCCCACAGCCAAGAGACCCAGTACTTC
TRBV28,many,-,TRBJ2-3,CASSRRSYSGTDTQYF,TGTGCCAGCAGCCGGCGAAGCTACAGCGGGACAGATACGCAGTATTTT
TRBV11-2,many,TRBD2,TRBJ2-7,CASSLELAGYEQYF,TGTGCCAGCAGCTTAGAACTAGCGGGGTACGAGCAGTACTTC
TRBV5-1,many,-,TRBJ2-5,CASRIRPETQETQYF,TGCGCCAGCAGGATCCGTCCTGAGACCCAAGAGACCCAGTACTTC
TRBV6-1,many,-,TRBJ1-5,CASSVSGPSLNQPQHF,TGTGCCAGCAGCGTGTCCGGGCCATCACTGAATCAGCCCCAGCATTTT
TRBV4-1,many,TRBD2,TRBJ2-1,CASSQDELAGGDPYNEQFF,TGCGCCAGCAGCCAAGATGAACTAGCGGGAGGAGACCCCTACAATGAGCAGTTCTTC
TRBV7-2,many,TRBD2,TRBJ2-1,CASSLTSGRPRNEQFF,TGTGCCAGCAGTCTTACTAGCGGGAGGCCTAGGAATGAGCAGTTCTTC